This T cell receptor (beta chain) was sequenced in a study of beta chain features in type 1 diabetes. Study-level points and caveats: Shortening of TCRB CDR3s, moderate but significant, appeared in all four CD4+ subsets of Type 1 diabetes patients. Lower insertion and higher deletion counts appeared at VDJ junctions in type 1 diabetes patients.

This clone was observed many times. Its specificity is unknown. The germline CDR1 and CDR2 sequences are SGHDT and YYEEEE. The CDR3 runs 11 residues. The ends were cut back, 6 bases at V and 7 bases at J, with 8 bases in the middle. Isolated RNA was reverse transcribed in full, so expressed TCRB transcripts were sequenced. Naive, central memory and regulatory T cell samples produced a mean of roughly 3.8 million reads. Sequencing was performed with immunoSEQ multiplex PCR; in TCRdb, only in-frame clones are kept and a portion is missing. The data hold approximately 120,000 clones, with 17% observed a single time. Cells sorted by CD45RO/CCR7/CD25/CD127/CD95/CD27 comprised CD4+ naive, central memory, regulatory and stem cell-like memory cells.

The clonotype originates from a man between 18 and 35 years old with type 1 diabetes. V is TRBV5-6 and J is TRBJ2-1; D remains ambiguous. The specimen was central memory CD4+ T cells from blood. This CDR3 is CASIQRNEQFF. CDR3 sequence (DNA): TGTGCCAGCATTCAGAGGAATGAGCAGTTCTTC.